The rows below give T cell receptor beta chains drawn from one sample of a study of siplizumab effects on memory and regulatory T cells. The method was immunoSEQ multiplex PCR; TCRdb's version includes in-frame clones alone and lacks a portion of them. The table shows 100,000 or so clones, with 75% to 95% occurring only once. The sequencing sample was made of CD4+ T cells sorted from blood. These receptors were taken from a human donor in good health. The CDR3 runs from the conserved cysteine through the conserved F or W. Fields, in order: D gene, J gene, V gene, CDR3 protein, CDR3 DNA. The D gene is left open where the match is weak.

>-|TRBJ1-2|TRBV6-6
CASYQGNYGYTF
TGTGCCAGCTATCAGGGTAACTATGGCTACACCTTC
>TRBD1|TRBJ2-7|TRBV25-1
CASGPGQSTYEQYF
TGTGCCAGCGGACCGGGACAGTCAACCTACGAGCAGTACTTC
>-|TRBJ1-1|TRBV5-1
CASSFTSPPTEAFF
TGCGCCAGCAGCTTTACATCCCCCCCCACTGAAGCTTTCTTT
>-|TRBJ1-1|TRBV5-5
CASSLEGSGQKRAFF
TGTGCCAGCAGCTTGGAAGGCAGCGGGCAAAAACGAGCTTTCTTT
>-|TRBJ2-5|TRBV7-2
CASSYRTQETQYF
TGTGCCAGCAGCTACCGGACCCAAGAGACCCAGTACTTC
>-|TRBJ1-6|TRBV4-2
CASSQWGRGDSPLHF
TGTGCCAGCAGCCAGTGGGGCAGGGGCGATTCACCCCTCCACTTT
>-|TRBJ1-5|TRBV19
CASSRTDSNQPQHF
TGTGCCAGTAGTCGTACAGACAGCAATCAGCCCCAGCATTTT
>-|TRBJ2-7|TRBV11-2
CASSYREVVYEQYF
TGTGCCAGCAGCTACAGGGAAGTAGTCTACGAGCAGTACTTC
>TRBD1|TRBJ1-2|TRBV6-1
CASTPGTVSGGYTF
TGTGCCAGCACCCCCGGGACAGTATCGGGTGGCTACACCTTC
>TRBD2|TRBJ2-1|TRBV19
CASSSRGGRGDNEQFF
TGTGCCAGTAGTTCCCGCGGGGGGCGGGGGGACAATGAGCAGTTCTTC
>TRBD1|TRBJ2-5|TRBV11-2
CASSLDRDRDQETQYF
TGTGCCAGCAGCTTAGACCGGGACAGGGACCAAGAGACCCAGTACTTC
>-|TRBJ1-5|TRBV6-1
CASSDLEGRSNQPQHF
TGTGCCAGCAGTGATCTCGAGGGTAGGAGCAATCAGCCCCAGCATTTT
>-|TRBJ2-3|TRBV10-3
CAIRGRGETDTQYF
TGTGCCATCAGAGGCAGGGGTGAGACAGATACGCAGTATTTT